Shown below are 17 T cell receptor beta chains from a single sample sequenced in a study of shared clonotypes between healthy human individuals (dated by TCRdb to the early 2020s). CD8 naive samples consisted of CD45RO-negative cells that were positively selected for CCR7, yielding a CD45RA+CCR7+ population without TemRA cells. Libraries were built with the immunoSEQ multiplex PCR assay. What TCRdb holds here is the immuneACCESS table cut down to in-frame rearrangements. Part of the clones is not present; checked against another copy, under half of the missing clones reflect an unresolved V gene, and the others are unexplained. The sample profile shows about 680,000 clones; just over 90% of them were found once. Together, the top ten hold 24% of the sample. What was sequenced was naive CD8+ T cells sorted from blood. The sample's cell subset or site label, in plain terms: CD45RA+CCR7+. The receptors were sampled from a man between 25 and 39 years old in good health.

The CDR3 loop is CASLRTKTTYEQYF. CDR3 nucleotides: TGTGCCAGTCTGCGGACGAAAACTACCTACGAGCAGTACTTC. The chain has TRBV2 and TRBJ2-7; D is undetermined. CDR3 length: 14 residues. The germline V gene has CDR1 SNHLY and CDR2 FYNNEI. V lost 9 bases to trimming and J lost 2 bases, with 17 bases between them.

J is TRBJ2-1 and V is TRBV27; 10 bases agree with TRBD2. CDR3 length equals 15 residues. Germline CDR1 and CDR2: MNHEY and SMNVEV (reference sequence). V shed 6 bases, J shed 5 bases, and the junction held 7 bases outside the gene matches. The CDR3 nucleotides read TGTGCCAGCAGCCAAAGACTAGCGGGCAACAATGAGCAGTTCTTC. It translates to CASSQRLAGNNEQFF.

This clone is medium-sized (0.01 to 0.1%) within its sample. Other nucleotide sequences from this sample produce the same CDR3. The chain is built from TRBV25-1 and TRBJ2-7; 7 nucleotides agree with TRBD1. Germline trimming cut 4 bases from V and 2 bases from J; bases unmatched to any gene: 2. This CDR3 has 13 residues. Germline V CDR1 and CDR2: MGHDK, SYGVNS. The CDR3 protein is CASSAGTAYEQYF. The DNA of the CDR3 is TGTGCCAGCAGTGCCGGGACAGCCTACGAGCAGTACTTC.

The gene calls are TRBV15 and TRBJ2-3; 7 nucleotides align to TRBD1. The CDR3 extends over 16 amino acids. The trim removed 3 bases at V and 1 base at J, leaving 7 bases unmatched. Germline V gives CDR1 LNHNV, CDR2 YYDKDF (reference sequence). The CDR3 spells CATSRVQGMGTDTQYF. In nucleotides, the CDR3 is TGTGCCACCAGCAGGGTACAGGGGATGGGCACAGATACGCAGTATTTT.

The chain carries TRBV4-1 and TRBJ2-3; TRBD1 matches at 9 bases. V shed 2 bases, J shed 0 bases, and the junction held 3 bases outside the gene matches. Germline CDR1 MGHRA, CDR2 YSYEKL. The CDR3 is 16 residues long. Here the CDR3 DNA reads TGCGCCAGCAGCCAACGGACAGGGGCAAGCACAGATACGCAGTATTTT. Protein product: CASSQRTGASTDTQYF.

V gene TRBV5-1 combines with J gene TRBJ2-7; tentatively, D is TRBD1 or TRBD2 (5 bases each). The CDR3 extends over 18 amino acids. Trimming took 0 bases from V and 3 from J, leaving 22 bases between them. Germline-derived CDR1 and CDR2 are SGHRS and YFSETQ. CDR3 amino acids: CASSLVSHGTRSDYEQYF. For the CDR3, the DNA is TGCGCCAGCAGCTTGGTCTCGCACGGGACGCGAAGCGACTACGAGCAGTACTTC.

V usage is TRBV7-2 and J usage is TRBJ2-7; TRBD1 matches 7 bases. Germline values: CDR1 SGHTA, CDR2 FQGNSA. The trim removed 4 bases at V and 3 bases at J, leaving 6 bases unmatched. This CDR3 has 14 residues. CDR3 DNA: TGTGCCAGCAGCTGGACAGGTGACCTCTACGAGCAGTACTTC. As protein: CASSWTGDLYEQYF.

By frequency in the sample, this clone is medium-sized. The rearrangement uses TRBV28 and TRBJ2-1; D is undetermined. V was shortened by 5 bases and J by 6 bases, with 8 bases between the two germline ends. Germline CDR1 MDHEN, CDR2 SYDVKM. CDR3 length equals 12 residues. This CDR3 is CASSPYSNEQFF. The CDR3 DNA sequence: TGTGCCAGCAGTCCTTACTCCAATGAGCAGTTCTTC. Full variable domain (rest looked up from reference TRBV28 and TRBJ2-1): DVKVTQSSRYLVKRTGEKVFLECVQDMDHENMFWYRQDPGLGLRLIYFSYDVKMKEKGDIPEGYSVSREKKERFSLILESASTNQTSMYLCASSPYSNEQFFGPGTRLTVL.

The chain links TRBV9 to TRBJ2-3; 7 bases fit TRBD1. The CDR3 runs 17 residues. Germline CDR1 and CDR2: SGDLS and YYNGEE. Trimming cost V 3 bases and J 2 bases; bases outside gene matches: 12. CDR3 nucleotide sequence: TGTGCCAGCAGCGCTTATAACAGGGGTAGCACCACAGATACGCAGTATTTT. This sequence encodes CASSAYNRGSTTDTQYF.

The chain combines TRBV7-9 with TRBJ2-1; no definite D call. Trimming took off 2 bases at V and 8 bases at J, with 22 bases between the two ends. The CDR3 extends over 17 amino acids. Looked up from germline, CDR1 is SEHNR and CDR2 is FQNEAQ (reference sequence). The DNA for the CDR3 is TGTGCCAGCAGCTTATTCGACGGAGCCACCCTCCGAGATGAGCAGTTCTTC. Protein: CASSLFDGATLRDEQFF.

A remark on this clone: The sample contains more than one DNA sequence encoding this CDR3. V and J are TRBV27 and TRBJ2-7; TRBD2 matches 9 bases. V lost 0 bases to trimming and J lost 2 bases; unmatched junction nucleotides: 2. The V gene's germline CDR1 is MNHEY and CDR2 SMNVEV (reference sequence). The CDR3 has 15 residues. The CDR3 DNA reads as TGTGCCAGCAGTTTATCGGGACTAGCCGCCTACGAGCAGTACTTC. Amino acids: CASSLSGLAAYEQYF.

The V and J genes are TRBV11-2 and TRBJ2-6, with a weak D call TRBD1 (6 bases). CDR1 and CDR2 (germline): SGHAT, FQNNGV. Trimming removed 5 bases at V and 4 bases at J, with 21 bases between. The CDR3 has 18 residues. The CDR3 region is CASSPTRDTGPGANVLTF. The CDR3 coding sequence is TGTGCCAGCAGCCCGACCCGGGACACCGGGCCCGGGGCCAACGTCCTGACTTTC.

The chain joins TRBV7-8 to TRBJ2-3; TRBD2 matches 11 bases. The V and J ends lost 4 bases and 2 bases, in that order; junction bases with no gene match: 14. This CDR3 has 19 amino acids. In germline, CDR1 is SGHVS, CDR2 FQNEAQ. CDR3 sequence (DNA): TGTGCCAGCAGCTCGCCCCCTAGACTAGCGGGATACGTCACAGATACGCAGTATTTT. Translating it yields CASSSPPRLAGYVTDTQYF.

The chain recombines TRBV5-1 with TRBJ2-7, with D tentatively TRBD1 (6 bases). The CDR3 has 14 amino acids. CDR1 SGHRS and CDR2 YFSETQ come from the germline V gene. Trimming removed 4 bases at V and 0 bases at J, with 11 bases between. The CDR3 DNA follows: TGCGCCAGCAGCCAAGAGGGGGTCTCCTACGAGCAGTACTTC. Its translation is CASSQEGVSYEQYF.

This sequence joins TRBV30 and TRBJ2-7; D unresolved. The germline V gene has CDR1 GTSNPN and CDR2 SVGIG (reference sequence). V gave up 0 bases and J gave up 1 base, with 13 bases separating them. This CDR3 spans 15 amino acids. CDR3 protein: CAWSVRGDLSYEQYF. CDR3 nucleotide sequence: TGTGCCTGGAGTGTACGAGGTGACCTTTCCTACGAGCAGTACTTC. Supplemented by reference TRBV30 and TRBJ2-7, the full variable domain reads SQTIHQWPATLVQPVGSPLSLECTVEGTSNPNLYWYRQAAGRGLQLLFYSVGIGQISSEVPQNLSASRPQDRQFILSSKKLLLSDSGFYLCAWSVRGDLSYEQYFGPGTRLTVT.

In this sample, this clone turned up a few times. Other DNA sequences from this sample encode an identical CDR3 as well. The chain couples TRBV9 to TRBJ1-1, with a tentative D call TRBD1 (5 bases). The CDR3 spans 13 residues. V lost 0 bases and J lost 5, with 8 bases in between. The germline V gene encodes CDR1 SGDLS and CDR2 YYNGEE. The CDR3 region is CASSVGGETEAFF. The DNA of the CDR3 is TGTGCCAGCAGCGTAGGGGGGGAAACTGAAGCTTTCTTT.

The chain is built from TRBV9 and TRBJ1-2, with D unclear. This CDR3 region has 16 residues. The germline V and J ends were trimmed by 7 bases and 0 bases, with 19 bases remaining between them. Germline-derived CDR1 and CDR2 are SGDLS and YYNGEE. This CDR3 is CASASPENEANYGYTF. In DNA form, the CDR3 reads TGTGCCAGCGCTAGTCCTGAAAACGAGGCTAACTATGGCTACACCTTC.